This passage covers 11 T cell receptor beta chains from one sample sequenced in a study of cytomegalovirus exposure and HLA in healthy donors. Vbeta (60) and Jbeta (13) primers were used in the PCR. TCRdb's copy holds only in-frame clones and misses some; the assay was immunoSEQ multiplex PCR. The data contain 100,000 to 150,000 clones, about 80% of them singletons. The sample comprised PBMCs. The receptors were sampled from a man aged 30 to 39 in good health and CMV-seropositive.

This clone has a handful of counts. The chain is built from TRBV5-1 and TRBJ1-1; weak D call: TRBD1 (5 bases). Germline-derived CDR1 and CDR2 are SGHRS and YFSETQ. This CDR3 region has 15 residues. The ends were cut back, 0 bases at V and 1 base at J, with 10 bases in the middle. The CDR3 loop is CASSLEPGKNTEAFF. In nucleotides, the CDR3 is TGCGCCAGCAGCTTGGAGCCAGGGAAGAACACTGAAGCTTTCTTT.

The chain recombines TRBV10-2 with TRBJ2-7, with D possibly matching TRBD2 (5 bases). Germline V CDR1 and CDR2: WSHSY, SAAADI. The V end was cut by 10 bases, the J end by 6 bases, with 19 bases between. There are 13 residues in the CDR3. The CDR3 loop is CATGQVPGGEQYF. CDR3 nucleotide sequence: TGCGCCACTGGGCAGGTGCCCGGAGGCGAGCAGTACTTC.

This clone was observed a single time. The chain carries TRBV30 and TRBJ2-7; a weak D match, TRBD2 (5 bases). Germline V gene lookup returns CDR1 GTSNPN and CDR2 SVGIG (reference sequence). The CDR3 runs 13 residues. With 2 bases removed from V and 4 bases from J, the gap between germline ends came to 12 bases. The CDR3 sequence is CAWSLATQYEQYF. CDR3 bases: TGTGCCTGGAGTCTAGCTACTCAGTACGAGCAGTACTTC.

The rearrangement uses TRBV27 and TRBJ1-1; 11 bases line up with TRBD1. CDR1 is MNHEY, CDR2 SMNVEV, per germline (reference sequence). The ends lost 4 bases at V and 1 base at J; junction bases unmatched: 2. The CDR3 runs 15 residues. CDR3 sequence reads: CASSWTGGANTEAFF. The CDR3 nucleotides read TGTGCCAGCAGTTGGACAGGGGGCGCGAACACTGAAGCTTTCTTT.

The V and J genes are TRBV5-1 and TRBJ1-2; D possibly corresponds to TRBD1 (6 bases). V lost 0 bases, J lost 7 bases, and 16 bases lay in between. The CDR3 extends over 15 amino acids. Germline CDR1 and CDR2: SGHRS and YFSETQ. CDR3 region: CASSLGPGHSAGYTF. CDR3 DNA sequence: TGCGCCAGCAGCTTGGGTCCGGGACATTCGGCTGGCTACACCTTC.

This clone was picked up a small number of times. The J gene is TRBJ1-4, the V gene TRBV15; D unresolved. The germline V and J ends were trimmed by 0 bases and 5 bases, with 13 bases remaining between them. This CDR3 contains 16 residues. From germline, CDR1 is LNHNV and CDR2 YYDKDF (reference sequence). The CDR3 region is CATSRDKAAANEKLFF. The CDR3 coding sequence is TGTGCCACCAGCAGAGATAAGGCGGCGGCCAATGAAAAACTGTTTTTT.

The rearrangement joins TRBV19 to TRBJ1-4; TRBD1 agrees at 8 bases. After removal of 3 bases from V and 8 bases from J, the junction contained 14 bases not matched to a gene. Germline CDR1 reads LNHDA; CDR2 reads SQIVND (reference sequence). The length of the CDR3 is 17 residues. This CDR3 is CASSIDFLQGAEEKLFF. In DNA, the CDR3 is TGTGCCAGTAGTATCGATTTCTTGCAGGGGGCTGAGGAAAAACTGTTTTTT.

This sequence joins TRBV9 and TRBJ1-3; D remains ambiguous. The CDR3 covers 15 residues. Germline lookup yields CDR1 SGDLS and CDR2 YYNGEE. V was cut by 4 bases and J by 0 bases, with 11 bases left in between. CDR3 sequence (DNA): TGTGCCAGCAGCACAACGCCTTACTCTGGAAACACCATATATTTT. Protein product: CASSTTPYSGNTIYF.

The chain joins TRBV9 to TRBJ1-2; D is uncertain. This CDR3 region has 13 residues. Between the trimmed V and J ends, which lost 6 bases and 1 base, there was a span of 10 bases. Germline values: CDR1 SGDLS, CDR2 YYNGEE. The CDR3 region has the DNA TGTGCCAGCACCCCTTCGGGTAACTATGGCTACACCTTC. Residues: CASTPSGNYGYTF.

The rearrangement uses TRBV18 and TRBJ2-5; tentative D call: TRBD2 (5 bases). Germline CDR1 KGHSH, CDR2 LQKENI. V dropped 2 bases and J dropped 4 bases, with 5 bases sitting between them. This CDR3 region has 12 residues. The chain's CDR3 is CASSPEGETQYF. CDR3 sequence (DNA): TGTGCCAGCTCACCAGAGGGAGAGACCCAGTACTTC.

Comments on this clone: At one end, the junction sequence differs from germline, possibly due to a read error. The chain links TRBV4-1 to TRBJ1-4, with a weak D call TRBD1 (5 bases). Germline V gives CDR1 MGHRA, CDR2 YSYEKL. The CDR3 runs 14 residues. CDR3 coding DNA: TGCGTCAGCAGCCAACAGGAGAGGGATGAAAAACTGTTTTTT. Its protein is CVSSQQERDEKLFF.